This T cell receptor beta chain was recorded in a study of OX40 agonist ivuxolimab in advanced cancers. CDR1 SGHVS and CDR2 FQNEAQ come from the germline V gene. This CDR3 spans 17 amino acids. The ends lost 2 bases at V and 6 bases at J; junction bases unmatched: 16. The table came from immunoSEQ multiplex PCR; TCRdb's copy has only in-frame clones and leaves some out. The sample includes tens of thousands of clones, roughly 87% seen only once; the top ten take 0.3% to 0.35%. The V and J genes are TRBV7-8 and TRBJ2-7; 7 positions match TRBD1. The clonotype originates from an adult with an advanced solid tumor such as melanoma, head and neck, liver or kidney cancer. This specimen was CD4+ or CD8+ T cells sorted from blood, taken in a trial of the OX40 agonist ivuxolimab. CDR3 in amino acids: CASSLRPVEGAIGEQYF. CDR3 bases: TGTGCCAGCAGCTTACGGCCGGTAGAGGGGGCCATTGGCGAGCAGTACTTC.